This is a list of T cell receptor beta chains from one sample in a study of T cell clonotyping in hematopoietic cell transplantation. The method was immunoSEQ multiplex PCR; TCRdb's version includes in-frame clones alone and lacks a portion of them. The table includes about 9,300 clones, 80% to 90% detected once. The sample consisted of PBMCs, taken 180 days after allogeneic stem cell transplant. These receptors all come from a human patient who had an allogeneic stem cell transplant, so the T cells may come from the graft donor. The donor label of this sample is uncertain. Some clones in this sample may be carry-over from other donors' samples. Each CDR3 is given with its conserved first and last residue. D genes are given only for firm matches. Clone size appears in some rows only: once, few, many, or a class for an expanded clone.

- medium-sized TRBJ1-1 TRBV5-4 TGTGCCAGCAGCGATCGATTGAACACTGAAGCTTTCTTT CASSDRLNTEAFF
TRBD1 - TRBJ1-2 TRBV28 TGTGCCAGCAGTCCCTCCGACAGGGGATTTAACTATGGCTACACCTTC CASSPSDRGFNYGYTF
- - TRBJ1-1 TRBV19 TGTGCCAGTAGTTTGCAGGGCGTGGGGACTGAAGCTTTCTTT CASSLQGVGTEAFF
- - TRBJ1-1 TRBV7-2 TGTGCCAGCAGCTTAAGGATGAACACTGAAGCTTTCTTT CASSLRMNTEAFF
- - TRBJ1-6 TRBV27 TGTGCCAGCAGTTTTGGGAAAGGTTCACCCCTCCACTTT CASSFGKGSPLHF
- - TRBJ1-2 TRBV20-1 TGCAGTGGGAAAGGCCGAGGCTACACCTTC CSGKGRGYTF
- - TRBJ1-2 TRBV6-5 TGTGCCAGCTCTCCAGGGGCCCGTCTGGGCTACACCTTC CASSPGARLGYTF
TRBD1 - TRBJ1-5 TRBV6-1 TGTGCCACTATGGGGACAGGTCAGCCCCAGCATTTT CATMGTGQPQHF
- - TRBJ2-7 TRBV5-6 TGTGCCAGCAGCATCGGACCCTACGAGCAGTACTTC CASSIGPYEQYF
- - TRBJ1-2 TRBV4-1 TGCGCCAGCAGCCACCCCAGACGGGCTAACTATGGCTACACCTTC CASSHPRRANYGYTF
- - TRBJ1-5 TRBV6-5 TGTGCCAGCAGTTCCGGAGCCAATCAGCCCCAGCATTTT CASSSGANQPQHF
- - TRBJ1-1 TRBV4-3 TGCGCCAGCAGCCAAGGGCGCTTGAACACTGAAGCTTTCTTT CASSQGRLNTEAFF
- - TRBJ2-7 TRBV7-9 TGTGCCAGCAGCTTGAGTTCGGGTTCCTACGAGCAGTACTTC CASSLSSGSYEQYF
- - TRBJ1-1 TRBV7-2 TGTGCCAGCAGCTTACGAACTGAAGCTTTCTTT CASSLRTEAFF
- once TRBJ2-7 TRBV28 TGTGCCAGCAGTCCTGACAGTGTGGAACGAGGTTCCTACGAGCAGTACTTC CASSPDSVERGSYEQYF
- - TRBJ1-5 TRBV28 TGTGCCAGCAGCTGGGGTGGGGGACAGCCCCAGCATTTT CASSWGGGQPQHF
- - TRBJ2-3 TRBV9 TGTGCCAGCAGCGTAGGTTCGTCTTCGATGTATTTT CASSVGSSSMYF
- - TRBJ2-7 TRBV28 TGTGCCAGCAGCCCCCCCCGGTACGAGCAGTACTTC CASSPPRYEQYF
- - TRBJ2-5 TRBV9 TGTGCCAGCAGCGTAGAGGCGGGAAACATGGGAGAGACCCAGTACTTC CASSVEAGNMGETQYF
- - TRBJ1-2 TRBV6-5 TGTGCCAGCAGTTCCGCCCGGGGGCGGGCTGGCTACACCTTC CASSSARGRAGYTF
- - TRBJ1-4 TRBV7-6 TGTGCCAGCAGCTTATTTGGGCTTGGTGAAAAACTGTTTTTT CASSLFGLGEKLFF
- - TRBJ1-2 TRBV19 TGTGCCAGTAGTATCTCGGGGCCGAGCTATGGCTACACCTTC CASSISGPSYGYTF
- - TRBJ1-2 TRBV30 TGTGCCTGGAGTCTTCAGTCCCCGATTTATGGCTACACCTTC CAWSLQSPIYGYTF
- - TRBJ1-4 TRBV2 TGTGCCAGCAGTGGAAGAAACAGGACAATCGTATCCACTAATGAAAAACTGTTTTTT CASSGRNRTIVSTNEKLFF
- - TRBJ1-2 TRBV6-6 TGTGCCAGCAGTGTCGCTAACTATGGCTACACCTTC CASSVANYGYTF
- - TRBJ1-5 TRBV19 TGTGCCAGTAGTATGGGGATTTCAAGCAATCAGCCCCAGCATTTT CASSMGISSNQPQHF
- - TRBJ1-4 TRBV29-1 TGCAGCGTTGAAGCCCCCGGGATTAATGAAAAACTGTTTTTT CSVEAPGINEKLFF
- - TRBJ1-3 TRBV4-3 TGCGCCAGCAGCCACGCGGACCCGATCAACTCTGGAAACACCATATATTTT CASSHADPINSGNTIYF
- - TRBJ2-2 TRBV27 TGTGCCAGCAGTTTATGGATTGGAGGGAGCACCGGGGAGCTGTTTTTT CASSLWIGGSTGELFF
- - TRBJ1-2 TRBV19 TGTGCCAGTAGTAGAGGGGCAGGGAGCCATGGCTACACCTTC CASSRGAGSHGYTF
- once TRBJ2-2 TRBV5-1 TGCGCCAGCAGCTCCTCGACGGTCACCGGGGAGCTGTTTTTT CASSSSTVTGELFF
- - TRBJ2-7 TRBV29-1 TGCAGCGTGACAGCCCCTGGGGGGGCCGACTCCTACGAGCAGTACTTC CSVTAPGGADSYEQYF
TRBD1 - TRBJ2-2 TRBV30 TGTGCCTGGAGTCCAGGACAGGGGAGGGCCGGGGAGCTGTTTTTT CAWSPGQGRAGELFF
- - TRBJ1-1 TRBV4-1 TGCGCCAGCAGCCAAGATGAGTCAGGATATATGAACACTGAAGCTTTCTTT CASSQDESGYMNTEAFF
TRBD1 - TRBJ1-2 TRBV19 TGTGCCAGTAGTGTAGGGACAGACGGGATTTACACCTTC CASSVGTDGIYTF
- - TRBJ2-7 TRBV6-1 TGTGCCAGCAGTGAAACACTGTCCCGGCCCTCCGCCTACGAGCAGTACTTC CASSETLSRPSAYEQYF
- - TRBJ1-2 TRBV7-2 TGTGCCAGCAGCTTTCCCCCTAACTATGGCTACACCTTC CASSFPPNYGYTF
- - TRBJ1-4 TRBV4-3 TGCGCCAGCAGCCAAGTAATTTCGGCGATTAATGAAAAACTGTTTTTT CASSQVISAINEKLFF
TRBD1 - TRBJ1-5 TRBV19 TGTGCCAGTAGAGCCGGGACAGGGGGACAGCCCCAGCATTTT CASRAGTGGQPQHF
- - TRBJ2-2 TRBV11-3 TGTGCCAGCAGCCGCAGGGACCCCACCGGGGAGCTGTTTTTT CASSRRDPTGELFF
TRBD1 few TRBJ1-5 TRBV30 TGTGCCTGGAGTGGGGGGACAGGGGGCTGGGGGCCCCAGCATTTT CAWSGGTGGWGPQHF
- - TRBJ2-7 TRBV4-2 TGTGCCAGCAGCCCTCTAAAACTGGGACAACGCGAGCAGTACTTC CASSPLKLGQREQYF
TRBD1 - TRBJ1-1 TRBV7-2 TGTGCCAGCAGCTCCAAGCCAGGGGGAAGGGGTGAAGCTTTCTTT CASSSKPGGRGEAFF